This T cell receptor (beta chain) was retrieved from a study of post-analysis software for immune sequencing data. Study at large: Relapsing-remitting, secondary progressive and progressive-relapsing forms of multiple sclerosis all featured among disease courses.

Points from the study as a whole: Comparison of patients with controls showed five TRBV segments more frequent in patients, TRBV5-6, TRBV5-1 and TRBV20-1 among them. By F measure, samples from a shared preparation batch strongly co-clustered. Diversity measured as normalized Chao1 was significantly lower in multiple sclerosis patients than in controls.

Unique molecular identifiers were present in the TCR beta cDNA libraries. With about 1 to 11 million T cells as the source, a few hundred thousand cDNA molecules resulted. TCRdb passed the PCR reads through MiXCR, listing each CDR3 protein once. The table has hundreds of thousands of distinct CDR3 sequences, roughly 27% seen once. To note about this clonotype: Its antigen is unidentified.

The CDR3 is 14 residues long. Trimming removed 1 base at V and 3 bases at J, with 11 bases between. Germline V CDR1 and CDR2: SGHRS, YFSETQ. The sample taken for sequencing was blood. The chain is built from TRBV5-1 and TRBJ2-7; D possibly corresponds to TRBD1 (6 bases). The sequence derives from a girl aged 10-17 years with multiple sclerosis. CDR3 in amino acids: CASSLLGADYEQYF. The CDR3 DNA sequence: TGCGCCAGCAGCTTGCTGGGGGCGGACTACGAGCAGTACTTC.